What follows is one T cell receptor beta chain and its context. This receptor's antigen is unknown. Within one base of it there is no much larger clone, and no base qualities were kept. TCR beta CDR3 regions were amplified from RNA transcripts. The first round of RT-PCR for the TCR CDR3 was performed with the HTBI primer set and the Qiagen OneStep RT-PCR kit. Libraries were constructed in a second round of multiplex PCR, after which size selection and purification were carried out. The libraries were sequenced on an Illumina HiSeq2000 using paired-end 100 bp reads. As for the original processing: Raw data were processed with SOAPnuke, discarding reads with adapters, uncalled bases, mean Phred below 15, or no exact constant-primer or identifier match. High-quality paired reads were merged with COPE v1.2.5, and unique nucleotide sequences were defined as clonotypes. Clonotypes were aligned to IMGT TRBV, TRBD and TRBJ reference segments using MiTCR v1.1. Analysis was restricted to V-J combinations with a frequency above 0.0001, which covered 98% to 99.2% of repertoires. A TCS score was defined as the ratio between F50 (clonal expansion) and ExV (chaos), using BLOSUM62-based TCRdist between CDR3 peptides within each V-J. Welch's t-statistics and random forest reduced around 510 V-J features to roughly 13, which were used in a naive Bayes classifier (R e1071). TCRdb's own reprocessing of the public reads used fastp at Q25 and MiXCR and kept productive beta chains. CDR3 protein duplicates are merged, each entry listing the most common genes and DNA. These V and J calls are TCRdb output, not the study's own analysis. The sample yields fewer than 400,000 distinct CDR3 sequences; roughly an eighth were counted once. Around 27% of the sample goes to the ten largest clones.

Including the terminal cysteine and phenylalanine, the CDR3 comprises 14 residues. Only the CDR3 DNA stays, 42 bases, in frame from base 1. Sequences SGHNT (CDR1) and YYREEE (CDR2) are obtained from the germline V gene (reference sequence). V is cut by 4 bases and J by 5 bases, and the space between the germline ends is 15 bases. The entry originates in a study of T cells in Graves' hyperthyroidism and ophthalmopathy (dated by TCRdb to between 2018 and 2021). As for the study more broadly: Peripheral blood samples were taken at initial diagnosis, before any treatment was given. TCR V-J signatures able to tell the groups apart were searched for in a discovery cohort of 100 patients, of whom about 40 had Graves' ophthalmopathy and about 55 had stable Graves' hyperthyroidism. Prospective prediction of ophthalmopathy was tested in an independent validation cohort of under 20 hyperthyroidism patients and some 17 patients who later progressed to ophthalmopathy. The roughly 90 discovery patients were divided at random into training and test sets in a 7:3 ratio. In addition, the study compared T-cell repertoires in thyroid tissue and in blood from roughly 6 Graves' hyperthyroidism patients. Following sampling, methimazole starting at 30 mg daily was given to hyperthyroidism patients, and high-dose intravenous methylprednisolone was given to ophthalmopathy patients. According to the paper, TCR Vbeta CDR3 sequencing was carried out on roughly 130 peripheral blood samples, which came from 40 to 45 ophthalmopathy, around 75 hyperthyroidism and roughly 17 progressor patients.

Ophthalmopathy patients had moderately to severely active disease, Clinical Activity Score of at least 3, NOSPECS grade of at least 4, and duration under 3 months. Exclusion was applied to patients with uncontrolled infections, other autoimmune diseases, pregnancy or lactation. Diagnoses relied on clinical symptoms, serum thyroxine and TRAb, thyroid ultrasound and orbital computed tomography. PBMCs were isolated from about 10 ml of fresh peripheral blood by Ficoll-Paque density gradient centrifugation. Total RNA was extracted with Trizol reagent, and quality was checked on an Agilent 2100 Bioanalyzer. The paper as a whole reports these results and caveats: No statistical method was used to set the sample size in advance, and investigators knew the group allocation. In validation, the model predicted progression to ophthalmopathy with 65% to 71% sensitivity and less than 75% specificity, a median of 6.5 months before onset. Most expanded thyroid clonotypes (frequency above 0.001) were also found in blood, which suggests that blood repertoires may mirror thyroid immune responses. A 13 V-J signature model separated ophthalmopathy from stable hyperthyroidism, with approximately 87% sensitivity and roughly 81% specificity in cross-validation and 80%/75% in testing.

The sequence derives from a man aged 50 to 60 with Graves' ophthalmopathy. Sequencing used blood. The rearrangement joined TRBV5-4 to TRBJ2-5; no D gene can be assigned with confidence. The sequenced DNA: TGTGCCAGCAGCCTCACCCGGCGAGCGGAGACCCAGTACTTC. It is translated as CASSLTRRAETQYF.